These 14 T cell receptor beta chains came from one sample sequenced in a study of breast tumors, draining lymph nodes, adjacent tissues. TCRdb re-called the multiplex PCR reads with MiXCR, one entry per CDR3 protein. Among some 100,000 distinct CDR3 sequences listed, 20% to 25% were seen once. Samples came from axillary lymph nodes draining the breast cancer. Source material: axillary lymph node tissue. These receptors were collected from a female donor with breast cancer. Some clones in this sample may be carry-over from other donors' samples.

This clonotype has at least ten counts. V and J are TRBV20-1 and TRBJ2-7, with 13 bases identical to TRBD2. This CDR3 spans 13 amino acids. After removal of 5 bases from V and 6 bases from J, the junction contained 4 bases not matched to a gene. Germline V gives CDR1 DFQATT, CDR2 SNEGSKA (reference sequence). The CDR3 sequence: CSAWTSGSSEQYF. The CDR3 region has the DNA TGCAGTGCTTGGACTAGCGGGAGCTCCGAGCAGTACTTC.

Note on this clonotype: This may be a read error: a much more frequent sequence differs by one nucleotide. This chain joins TRBV4-1 and TRBJ2-2; 16 bases align to TRBD2. CDR3 length: 19 amino acids. V lost 5 bases to trimming and J lost 5 bases; unmatched junction nucleotides: 11. Germline V lookup: CDR1 MGHRA, CDR2 YSYEKL. The CDR3 is CASSLYGTSGGGRTGELFF. In nucleotides, the CDR3 is TGCGCCAGCAGCTTATACGGGACTAGCGGGGGGGGACGGACCGGGGAGCTGTTTTTT.

In this sample, this clonotype turned up many times. This chain links TRBV27 with TRBJ1-2; D is perhaps TRBD1 (6 bases). Trimming took 1 base from V and 2 from J, leaving 11 bases between them. Per germline, CDR1 MNHEY and CDR2 SMNVEV (reference sequence). The length of the CDR3 is 15 residues. DNA of the CDR3: TGTGCCAGCAGTTTATATCGGGGGGCGAACTATGGCTACACCTTC. Protein: CASSLYRGANYGYTF.

A word on this clonotype: As the CDR3 is not closed by the conserved phenylalanine or tryptophan, this likely results from a read error. The chain combines TRBV5-1 with TRBJ2-3; D is uncertain. The CDR3 has 15 amino acids. Trimming removed 1 base from V and 0 bases from J, with 9 bases in between. Germline V gene data show CDR1 as SGHRS and CDR2 as YFSETQ. In nucleotides, the CDR3 is TGCGCCAGCAGCTTGTGGGGATCTAGCACAGATACGCAGTATACT. Amino acids: CASSLWGSSTDTQYT.

The chain recombines TRBV28 with TRBJ2-1; TRBD1 or TRBD2 may be the D gene (5 bases each). This CDR3 is built from 16 residues. V shed 4 bases and J shed 7 bases, with 20 bases lying between them. Germline CDR1 MDHEN, CDR2 SYDVKM. CDR3 sequence (DNA): TGTGCCAGCAGTTGGTCGGGAAGGGGTTGGCGTAATGAGCAGTTCTTC. It encodes CASSWSGRGWRNEQFF.

This clonotype was found many times. The rearrangement joins TRBV5-8 to TRBJ1-5; 7 bases are shared with TRBD1. The V gene end was trimmed by 0 bases and the J gene end by 7 bases; junction bases not matched to a gene: 4. The CDR3 covers 14 residues. Germline V gene data show CDR1 as SGHTS and CDR2 as YDEGEE. The CDR3 loop reads CASSLGQGRQPQHF. The CDR3 nucleotides read TGTGCCAGCAGCTTGGGACAGGGCCGACAGCCCCAGCATTTT.

A remark on this clonotype: Its ends do not fully match the called genes, so a read error is possible. The chain employs TRBV2 and TRBJ1-5; maybe TRBD1 (5 bases). The CDR3 covers 13 residues. The germline gives CDR1 SNHLY, CDR2 FYNNEI. The CDR3 protein is CAGTGGLNQPRHF. In DNA form, the CDR3 reads TGTGCCGGCACGGGGGGACTCAATCAGCCCCGGCATTTT.

This clonotype appeared many times. The chain uses TRBV7-8 and TRBJ2-7; 10 bases line up with TRBD1. Trimming at V came to 8 bases and at J to 5 bases, leaving 6 bases not matched to a gene. The length of the CDR3 is 13 residues. CDR1 and CDR2 from the germline V gene are SGHVS and FQNEAQ. The chain's CDR3 is CASGTGVLNEQYF. CDR3 in DNA: TGTGCCAGCGGGACAGGGGTACTCAACGAGCAGTACTTC.

V gene TRBV12-3 or TRBV12-4 combines with J gene TRBJ1-2, with D unresolved. The V and J ends lost 5 bases and 6 bases respectively, with 16 bases between them. The CDR3 is made up of 14 amino acids. CDR3 amino acids: CASSEARLQHGYTF. Here the CDR3 DNA reads TGTGCCAGCAGTGAAGCACGCCTCCAGCATGGCTACACCTTC.

This clonotype was counted many times. The chain links TRBV19 to TRBJ2-1; D may be TRBD1 or TRBD2 (6 bases each). The CDR3 sequence is 18 residues long. Germline assignment: CDR1 LNHDA and CDR2 SQIVND (reference sequence). Trimming stripped 4 bases from V and 0 bases from J, with 19 bases between. CDR3 loop: CASSNGGRWGSSYNEQFF. CDR3 sequence (DNA): TGTGCCAGTAGTAATGGGGGGCGTTGGGGGAGCTCCTACAATGAGCAGTTCTTC.

This clonotype was seen at least ten times. V is TRBV3-1 and J is TRBJ1-2, with D maybe TRBD1 (6 bases). The CDR3 has 13 amino acids. The germline V gene encodes CDR1 LGHDT and CDR2 YNNKEL (reference sequence). Between the trimmed V and J ends, which lost 6 bases and 8 bases, there was a span of 16 bases. CDR3 DNA: TGTGCCAGCAGACCCTTACAGGGTTGGGGCTACACCTTC. Residues: CASRPLQGWGYTF.

There are a few counts of this clonotype. A much bigger clone sits one base away, suggesting this may be a read error. The chain employs TRBV20-1 and TRBJ2-7; 10 nucleotides match TRBD2. Trimming took 0 bases from V and 0 from J; bases not matched to a gene: 5. Germline lookup yields CDR1 DFQATT and CDR2 SNEGSKA (reference sequence). The CDR3 is 16 residues long. CDR3 DNA: TGCAGTGCTAGAGATCTGGTAGCGGGGGGCTCCTACGAGCAGTACTTC. This sequence encodes CSARDLVAGGSYEQYF.

At least ten counts were recorded for this clonotype. The chain recombines TRBV11-2 with TRBJ2-5, with D possibly TRBD1 on 6 matching bases. This CDR3 has 15 residues. The germline CDR1 and CDR2 sequences are SGHAT and FQNNGV. Trimming shortened V by 4 bases and J by 4 bases, and 16 bases separated the two germline ends. The CDR3 DNA follows: TGTGCCAGCAGCTCACCCCGGGACATCCGAGAGACCCAGTACTTC. Translated, it gives CASSSPRDIRETQYF. Drawing the rest from reference TRBV11-2 and TRBJ2-5, the complete variable domain is EAGVAQSPRYKIIEKRQSVAFWCNPISGHATLYWYQQILGQGPKLLIQFQNNGVVDDSQLPKDRFSAERLKGVDSTLKIQPAKLEDSAVYLCASSSPRDIRETQYFGPGTRLLVL.

About this clonotype: A much bigger clone sits one base away, suggesting this may be a read error. The chain employs TRBV5-1 and TRBJ2-5, with 8 nucleotides matching TRBD1. The CDR3 runs 15 residues. Germline V gene sequence: CDR1 SGHRS, CDR2 YFSETQ. CDR3 coding DNA: TGCGCCAGCAGCCTGATTGGGACAGGCCAAGAGACCCAGCACTTC. It translates to CASSLIGTGQETQHF.